This TCR beta chain was obtained from a study of identical twins (dated by TCRdb to 2016 to 2017). General notes on the study: TCR alpha and beta repertoires from monozygotic twins, unrelated adults of various ages and cord blood were deep-sequenced to test whether fetal clonotypes persist. Replicate twin experiments were performed at different times using different library preparation protocols to rule out contamination. What the authors observed across the whole study: Zero-insertion analyses could be partly confounded by invariant T cells such as MAIT and iNKT, although diverse VJ usage argued against such confounding for most clonotypes. The excess sharing between twins in beta out-of-frame sequences was weaker because fewer shared sequences reduced the signal-to-noise ratio. Compared with coincidental sharing between unrelated individuals, out-of-frame TCR alpha sequences shared between twins showed an excess of sequences with low generation probability. Fewer insertions were carried by abundant cord blood beta clonotypes; a weaker similar trend was observed in young adult naive repertoires, while no such trend was observed in memory repertoires. Out-of-frame TCR alpha sharing in monozygotic twins was systematically underestimated by recombination models, whereas sharing between unrelated individuals was in agreement with the recombination models. Conclusions relied on cross-sectional statistical analysis, since the same donors could not be followed over many years.

Library preparation was by 5' RACE. Data came from an Illumina HiSeq 2000. Template switching added a universal primer binding site, and the final cDNA carried a unique molecular identifier that allowed TCR cDNA molecules to be counted accurately. First-strand cDNA for TCR alpha and beta chains was synthesized from specific primers in the conserved constant-segment region. To control for contamination, each cDNA library was double barcoded with a SMART-Mk sample barcode plus Illumina barcodes. Two successive PCR steps introduced TruSeq adapter sequences along with Illumina sample barcodes. Sequencing of the TCR alpha and beta cDNA libraries was done on the Illumina HiSeq platform using custom primers. Regarding the original processing steps: Raw reads were processed with MiGEC to extract unique molecular identifiers, and MiXCR was used to determine CDR3 positions. For each individual, recombination models were inferred using an EM algorithm with the repgenHMM and IGoR tools. The tcR package in R was used for shared clonotype analysis, with sharing normalized by the product of cloneset sizes. To study raw recombination free of thymic and clonal selection effects, out-of-frame nonproductive sequences were analyzed. In TCRdb, the public reads were trimmed at Q25 with fastp and aligned with MiXCR, with productive beta chains retained. Rows with a matching CDR3 protein are joined into one entry that keeps the most common DNA and genes. The V and J calls shown here were made by TCRdb, not taken from the authors' results. This sample gives 540,000 or so distinct CDR3 sequences in total; around 20% of them show up just once. The top ten hold roughly 0.5% of the sample.

Every donor was a healthy Caucasian. The twin cohort comprised three pairs of female monozygotic twins, all aged roughly 18 to 30 years. Positive isolation kits from Invitrogen were used to isolate CD4+ and CD8+ T cell populations. This clonotype was counted only a few times. Its antigen has not been determined. No clone much larger than this one lies a single base away; base qualities are absent. The junction shows trimming of 5 bases on V and 5 bases on J, and the gene matches do not reach 7 bases of it. Sequences KGHSH (CDR1) and LQKENI (CDR2) are obtained from the germline V gene. The CDR3 starts with the cysteine, ends with the phenylalanine, and has 16 residues. Only the CDR3 part of the read is kept: 48 bases, read in frame from the first base. The same data also contributed to another study, on yellow fever vaccine responses in identical twins. As noted in the second study: The authors reported that the T cell response to vaccination in identical twins appeared partly convergent and partly personalized. Focusing on identical twins, the study followed the T cell clones that responded to the vaccine, and did so with precision.

The sequencing input was CD4+ T cells sorted from blood. The sequence joins TRBV18 to TRBJ2-1, with 12 bases matching TRBD1. The TCR originated in a woman aged 18-30 years in good health. The CDR3 sequence is CASSDPGQGANNEQFF. The DNA reads as follows: TGTGCCAGCTCAGATCCGGGACAGGGGGCGAACAATGAGCAGTTCTTC.